This TCR beta chain originates from a study of PD-L1 blockade in urothelial cancer. Study-wide context: Median T cell yield from blood was 141,255.

The V end lost 8 bases, the J end lost 8 bases, and 9 bases lay between the germline ends. The CDR3 extends over 11 amino acids. The germline gives CDR1 SEHNR, CDR2 FQNEAQ (reference sequence). Stated time point: pretreatment peripheral blood. Each patient supplied 1 to 8 pretreatment and on-treatment samples. On this clone itself: Its antigen is unknown.

Study outcomes and limitations: Below-median pretreatment blood TCR clonality was a predictor of better survival.

Each PCR contained spiked-in synthetic TCR analog templates. Profiling relied on immunoSEQ multiplex PCR, and the TCRdb table lists in-frame clones only, not all of them. The sample lists approximately 39,000 clones; 85% were seen once. The sample in question was PBMCs, obtained around atezolizumab (anti-PD-L1) treatment. This chain connects TRBV7-9 to TRBJ1-4, with D possibly matching TRBD1 (5 bases). The TCR was taken from an elderly man with urothelial cancer. The CDR3 region has the DNA TGTGCCAGCGGGGCGGGGGAAAAACTGTTTTTT. Encoded protein: CASGAGEKLFF.